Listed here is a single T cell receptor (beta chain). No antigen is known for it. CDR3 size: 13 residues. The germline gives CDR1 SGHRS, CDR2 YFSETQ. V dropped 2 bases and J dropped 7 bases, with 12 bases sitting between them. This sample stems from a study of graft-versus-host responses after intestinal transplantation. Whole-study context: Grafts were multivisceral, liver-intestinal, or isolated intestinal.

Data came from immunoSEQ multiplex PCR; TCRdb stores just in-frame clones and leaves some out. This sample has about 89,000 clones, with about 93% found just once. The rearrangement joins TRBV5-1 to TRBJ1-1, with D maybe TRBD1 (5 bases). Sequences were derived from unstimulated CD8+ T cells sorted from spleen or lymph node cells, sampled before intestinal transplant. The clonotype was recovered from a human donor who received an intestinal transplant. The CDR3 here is CASSFGGASEAFF. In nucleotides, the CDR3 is TGCGCCAGCAGCTTTGGAGGGGCGAGTGAAGCTTTCTTT.